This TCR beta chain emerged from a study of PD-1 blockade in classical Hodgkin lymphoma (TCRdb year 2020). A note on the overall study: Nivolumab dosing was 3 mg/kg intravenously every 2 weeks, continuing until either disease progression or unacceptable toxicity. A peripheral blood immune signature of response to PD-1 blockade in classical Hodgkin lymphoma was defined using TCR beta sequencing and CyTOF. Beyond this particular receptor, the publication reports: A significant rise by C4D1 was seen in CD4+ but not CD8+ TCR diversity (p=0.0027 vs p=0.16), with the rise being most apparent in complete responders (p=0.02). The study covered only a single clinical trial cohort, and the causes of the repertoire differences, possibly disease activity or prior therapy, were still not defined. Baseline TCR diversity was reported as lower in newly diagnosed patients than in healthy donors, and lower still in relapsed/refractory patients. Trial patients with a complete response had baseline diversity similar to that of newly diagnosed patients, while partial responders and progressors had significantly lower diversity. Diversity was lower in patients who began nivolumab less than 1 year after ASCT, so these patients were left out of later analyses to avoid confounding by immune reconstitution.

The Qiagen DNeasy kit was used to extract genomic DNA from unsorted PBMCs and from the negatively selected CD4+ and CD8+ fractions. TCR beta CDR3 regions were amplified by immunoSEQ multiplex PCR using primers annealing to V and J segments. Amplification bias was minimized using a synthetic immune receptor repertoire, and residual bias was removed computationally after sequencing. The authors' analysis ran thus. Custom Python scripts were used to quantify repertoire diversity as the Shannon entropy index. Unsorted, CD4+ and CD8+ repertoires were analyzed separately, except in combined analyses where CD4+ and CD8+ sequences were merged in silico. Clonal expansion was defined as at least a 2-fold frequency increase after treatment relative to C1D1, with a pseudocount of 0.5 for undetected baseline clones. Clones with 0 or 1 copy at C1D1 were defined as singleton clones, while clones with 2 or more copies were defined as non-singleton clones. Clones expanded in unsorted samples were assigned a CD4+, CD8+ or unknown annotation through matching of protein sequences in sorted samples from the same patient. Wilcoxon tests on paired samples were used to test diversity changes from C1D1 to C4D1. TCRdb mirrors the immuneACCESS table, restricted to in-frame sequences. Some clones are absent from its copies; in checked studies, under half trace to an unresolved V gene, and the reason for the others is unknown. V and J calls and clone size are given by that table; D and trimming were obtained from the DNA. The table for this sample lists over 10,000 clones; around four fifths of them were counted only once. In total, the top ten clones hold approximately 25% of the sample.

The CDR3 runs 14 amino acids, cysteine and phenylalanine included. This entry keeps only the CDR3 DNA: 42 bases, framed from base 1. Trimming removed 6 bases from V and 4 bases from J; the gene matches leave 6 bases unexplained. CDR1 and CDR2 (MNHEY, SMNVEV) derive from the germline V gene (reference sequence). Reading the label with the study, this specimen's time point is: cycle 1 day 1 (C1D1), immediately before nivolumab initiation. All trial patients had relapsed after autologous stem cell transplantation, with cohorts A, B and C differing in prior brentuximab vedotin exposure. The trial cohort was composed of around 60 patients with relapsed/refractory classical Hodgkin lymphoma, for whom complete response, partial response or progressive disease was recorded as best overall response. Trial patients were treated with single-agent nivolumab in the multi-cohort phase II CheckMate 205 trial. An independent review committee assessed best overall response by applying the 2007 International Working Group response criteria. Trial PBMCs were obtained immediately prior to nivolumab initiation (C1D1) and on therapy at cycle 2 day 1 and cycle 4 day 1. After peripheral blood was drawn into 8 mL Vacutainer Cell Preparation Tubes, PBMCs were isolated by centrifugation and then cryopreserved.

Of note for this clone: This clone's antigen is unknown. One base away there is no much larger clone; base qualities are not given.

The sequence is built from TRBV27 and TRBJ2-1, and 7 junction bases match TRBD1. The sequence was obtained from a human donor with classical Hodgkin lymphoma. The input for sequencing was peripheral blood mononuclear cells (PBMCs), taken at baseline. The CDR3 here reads CASSPGTAYNEQFF. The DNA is TGTGCCAGCAGCCCGGGGACAGCTTACAATGAGCAGTTCTTC.